This TCR beta chain was found in a study of T cell responses to AZD1222 COVID-19 vaccine. Overall study findings and caveats: Increases in Spike-specific TCR breadth and depth were seen after two AZD1222 doses. Females made up more of the donors, who were largely white British, and clonal diversity may have come out too low.

Clones were read by immunoSEQ multiplex PCR, and TCRdb kept only the in-frame ones, dropping some. Seen here are 65,000 to 85,000 clones, around 85% observed once, and the top ten hold around 9.3%. This clone was counted a single time. Antigen: not known. Germline assignment: CDR1 MDHEN and CDR2 SYDVKM. The V end lost 6 bases, the J end lost 4 bases, and 19 bases lay between the germline ends. The CDR3 contains 16 residues. This rearrangement joins TRBV28 to TRBJ2-1, with D perhaps TRBD1 (5 bases). The receptor was isolated from an adult who received the AZD1222 COVID-19 vaccine. This specimen consisted of peripheral blood, obtained 28 days after the second AZD1222 dose. DNA of the CDR3: TGTGCCAGCAGCCAAACAGACAGCCCGTATTACAATGAGCAGTTCTTC. Protein: CASSQTDSPYYNEQFF.